Presented here are 21 T cell receptor beta chains from one specimen sequenced in a study of blood T cell repertoires in COVID-19. The protocol was immunoSEQ multiplex PCR, while the TCRdb copy is restricted to in-frame clones and leaves out a portion. The repertoire includes a few hundred thousand clones, about 85% of them detected once, and about 3.6% sits in the top ten. What was sequenced was peripheral blood. Every receptor here comes from a young woman with acute or convalescent COVID-19.

The count of this clone is one. This rearrangement joins TRBV6-5 to TRBJ2-5; the D gene is possibly TRBD2 (6 bases). CDR3 length: 13 amino acids. Looked up from germline, CDR1 is MNHEY and CDR2 is SVGAGI. V was clipped by 8 bases and J by 1 base, with 11 bases between them. CDR3 sequence reads: CASGGFSQETQYF. Here the CDR3 DNA reads TGTGCCAGCGGAGGGTTCAGCCAAGAGACCCAGTACTTC.

V gene TRBV7-7 combines with J gene TRBJ1-1; 8 nucleotides line up with TRBD1. In germline, CDR1 is SSHAT, CDR2 FNYEAQ (reference sequence). Losses at the gene ends were 4 bases for V and 2 bases for J; bases not matched to a gene: 6. This CDR3 spans 15 amino acids. CDR3 nucleotides: TGTGCCAGCAGCTCCCCCGGACAGGGTAACACTGAAGCTTTCTTT. This codes for CASSSPGQGNTEAFF.

In this sample, this clone turned up once. DNA of the CDR3: TGCGCCAGCAGCTTAGTTAAGGGGTACAATGAGCAGTTCTTC. Its translation is CASSLVKGYNEQFF. The chain is built from TRBV5-1 and TRBJ2-1, with a weak D call TRBD1 (5 bases). The length of the CDR3 is 14 residues. CDR1 and CDR2 from the germline V gene are SGHRS and YFSETQ. Between the trimmed V and J ends, which lost 2 bases and 4 bases, there was a span of 10 bases. Together with reference TRBV5-1 and TRBJ2-1, the CDR3 gives the full variable domain: KAGVTQTPRYLIKTRGQQVTLSCSPISGHRSVSWYQQTPGQGLQFLFEYFSETQRNKGNFPGRFSGRQFSNSRSEMNVSTLELGDSALYLCASSLVKGYNEQFFGPGTRLTVL.

J is TRBJ2-1 and V is TRBV6-5, with D tentatively TRBD2 (7 bases). The CDR3 spans 13 residues. Germline V gene lookup returns CDR1 MNHEY and CDR2 SVGAGI. V gave up 2 bases and J gave up 9 bases, with 11 bases separating them. The CDR3 protein is CASSYGGGGEQFF. CDR3 nucleotides: TGTGCCAGCAGTTACGGGGGCGGGGGTGAGCAGTTCTTC.

The rearrangement uses TRBV5-1 and TRBJ2-1, with D possibly TRBD2 on 6 matching bases. This CDR3 is built from 18 residues. V was clipped by 0 bases and J by 6 bases, with 22 bases between them. The germline V gene has CDR1 SGHRS and CDR2 YFSETQ. CDR3 nucleotide sequence: TGCGCCAGCAGCTTGGGACGGGAGAGCATTATTAAATTCAATGAGCAGTTCTTC. Amino acid sequence: CASSLGRESIIKFNEQFF.

This rearrangement joins TRBV6-6 to TRBJ2-7, with D maybe TRBD1 (6 bases). The ends were cut back, 6 bases at V and 2 bases at J, with 14 bases in the middle. Germline-derived CDR1 and CDR2 are MNHNY and SVGAGI (reference sequence). The CDR3 has 14 residues. The CDR3 is CASSNRAVTYEQYF. CDR3 DNA: TGTGCCAGCAGCAACAGGGCGGTGACCTACGAGCAGTACTTC.

The rearrangement joins TRBV6-5 to TRBJ2-1; TRBD1 matches at 8 bases. V was clipped by 5 bases and J by 3 bases; unmatched bases: 3. The germline V gene encodes CDR1 MNHEY and CDR2 SVGAGI. The CDR3 has 14 residues. CDR3 sequence (DNA): TGTGCCAGCAGTCTCAGGGGGCTCTACAATGAGCAGTTCTTC. Translating gives CASSLRGLYNEQFF.

The chain is built from TRBV10-3 and TRBJ2-7; perhaps TRBD1 as D (6 bases). The germline V gene encodes CDR1 ENHRY and CDR2 SYGVKD. The CDR3 totals 16 residues. V was clipped by 2 bases and J by 0 bases, with 14 bases between them. As DNA, the CDR3 is TGTGCCATCAGTGAGCCGGGACACCAAAGCTCCTACGAGCAGTACTTC. Its protein product is CAISEPGHQSSYEQYF.

The chain uses TRBV6-5 and TRBJ1-5, with TRBD1 identical over 7 bases. J lost 0 bases, V lost 2 bases, and 1 base had no gene match. CDR3 length: 15 residues. CDR1 is MNHEY and CDR2 is SVGAGI in the germline V gene. CDR3 in DNA: TGTGCCAGCAGTTACACAGGGGTTAGCAATCAGCCCCAGCATTTT. Amino acid sequence: CASSYTGVSNQPQHF.

This chain joins TRBV9 and TRBJ2-3; D may be TRBD1 (6 bases). Germline V CDR1 and CDR2: SGDLS, YYNGEE. This CDR3 is 18 amino acids long. V was pared by 7 bases and J by 0 bases, with 24 bases between. The CDR3 nucleotides are TGTGCCAGCGGTGAAAGGGTAGTCGGACAGACTAGCACAGATACGCAGTATTTT. Protein: CASGERVVGQTSTDTQYF. The full variable domain, its missing parts supplied by reference TRBV9 and TRBJ2-3, is DSGVTQTPKHLITATGQRVTLRCSPRSGDLSVYWYQQSLDQGLQFLIQYYNGEERAKGNILERFSAQQFPDLHSELNLSSLELGDSALYFCASGERVVGQTSTDTQYFGPGTRLTVL.

The chain joins TRBV3-1 (or the pseudogene TRBV3-2) to TRBJ1-1, with D perhaps TRBD1 (5 bases). Trimming left V 4 bases short and J 0 bases short, with 12 bases between. The CDR3 sequence is 15 residues long. Germline V lookup: CDR1 LGHDT, CDR2 YNNKEL (reference sequence). CDR3 DNA sequence: TGTGCCAGCAGCCCCAGGGCCTCGATGAACACTGAAGCTTTCTTT. It codes for CASSPRASMNTEAFF.

This clone was found once. The chain couples TRBV7-3 to TRBJ2-5; 7 bases are shared with TRBD1. This CDR3 has 13 amino acids. The germline gives CDR1 SGHTA, CDR2 FQGTGA. V shed 5 bases and J 5 bases; nucleotides not matched to a gene: 5. CDR3 nucleotides: TGTGCCAGCAGCCGAGACAGGGTGGAGACCCAGTACTTC. Translated, it gives CASSRDRVETQYF. The full variable domain, in which reference TRBV7-3 and TRBJ2-5 provide the parts outside the CDR3, is GAGVSQTPSNKVTEKGKYVELRCDPISGHTALYWYRQSLGQGPEFLIYFQGTGAADDSGLPNDRFFAVRPEGSVSTLKIQRTERGDSAVYLCASSRDRVETQYFGPGTRLLVL.

The chain couples TRBV19 to TRBJ1-2; no definite D call. The V gene lost 7 bases and the J gene lost 4 bases, with 16 bases spanning the gap. Germline V gene lookup returns CDR1 LNHDA and CDR2 SQIVND (reference sequence). This CDR3 comprises 14 residues. CDR3 residues: CASTPFGGSYGYTF. The CDR3 bases are TGTGCCAGTACCCCCTTCGGCGGCAGCTATGGCTACACCTTC. The complete variable domain, with remaining parts taken from reference TRBV19 and TRBJ1-2, reads DGGITQSPKYLFRKEGQNVTLSCEQNLNHDAMYWYRQDPGQGLRLIYYSQIVNDFQKGDIAEGYSVSREKKESFPLTVTSAQKNPTAFYLCASTPFGGSYGYTFGSGTRLTVV.

The CDR3 DNA sequence: TGTGCCAGCAGTCCCGAGGGTGTGGGCACAGATACGCAGTATTTT. Its translation is CASSPEGVGTDTQYF. The chain is built from TRBV28 and TRBJ2-3; tentatively, D is TRBD2 (5 bases). The germline V gene encodes CDR1 MDHEN and CDR2 SYDVKM. V was clipped by 5 bases and J by 1 base, with 13 bases between them. This CDR3 is 15 amino acids long.

CDR3 protein: CASSLQIATNEKLFF. The CDR3 region has the DNA TGTGCCAGCAGTTTACAGATCGCAACTAATGAAAAACTGTTTTTT. This sequence joins TRBV6-5 and TRBJ1-4; no firm D call. CDR1 and CDR2 (germline): MNHEY, SVGAGI. The CDR3 is 15 residues long. Trimming left V 4 bases short and J 0 bases short, with 9 bases between.

This chain links TRBV16 with TRBJ1-4; 9 nucleotides agree with TRBD1. The CDR3 totals 14 residues. V gave up 6 bases and J gave up 6 bases; unmatched junction bases: 5. CDR1 is KGHSY and CDR2 is FQNENV in the germline V gene. CDR3 sequence reads: CASRSDRGDEKLFF. As DNA, the CDR3 is TGTGCCAGCAGATCGGACAGGGGAGATGAAAAACTGTTTTTT. Variable domain in full (rest from reference TRBV16 and TRBJ1-4): GEEVAQTPKHLVRGEGQKAKLYCAPIKGHSYVFWYQQVLKNEFKFLISFQNENVFDETGMPKERFSAKCLPNSPCSLEIQATKLEDSAVYFCASRSDRGDEKLFFGSGTQLSVL.

The chain has TRBV9 and TRBJ1-2; D is possibly TRBD1 (5 bases). Germline CDR1 SGDLS, CDR2 YYNGEE. The V end was cut by 3 bases, the J end by 2 bases, with 5 bases between. The CDR3 spans 12 residues. This chain's CDR3 is CASSEGNYGYTF. Written as DNA, the CDR3 is TGTGCCAGCAGCGAGGGGAACTATGGCTACACCTTC.

The V gene is TRBV5-1, the J gene TRBJ2-2; D is unresolved. This CDR3 spans 14 amino acids. The germline V gene has CDR1 SGHRS and CDR2 YFSETQ. The germline V and J ends were trimmed by 4 bases and 3 bases, with 10 bases remaining between them. The CDR3, as DNA: TGCGCCAGCAGCCCGGTTTTATACACCGGGGAGCTGTTTTTT. This gives the protein CASSPVLYTGELFF.

J is TRBJ2-1 and V is TRBV19, with D perhaps TRBD2 (6 bases). The germline CDR1 and CDR2 sequences are LNHDA and SQIVND (reference sequence). Deletions cut 4 bases from V and 7 bases from J, with 11 bases between. The CDR3 loop spans 13 amino acids. The CDR3 is CASSRWGENEQFF. The CDR3 region has the DNA TGTGCCAGTAGTAGGTGGGGGGAGAATGAGCAGTTCTTC.

The V gene is TRBV30, the J gene TRBJ1-1; D is possibly TRBD1 (5 bases). V gave up 4 bases and J gave up 5 bases, with 11 bases separating them. The CDR3 has 12 amino acids. Germline V gives CDR1 GTSNPN, CDR2 SVGIG (reference sequence). The CDR3 region is CAWTRGRTEAFF. CDR3 nucleotides: TGTGCCTGGACCCGGGGGAGAACTGAAGCTTTCTTT.

The rearrangement uses TRBV18 and TRBJ1-2; D unclear. This CDR3 region has 13 residues. Trimming removed 1 base from V and 5 bases from J, with 8 bases in between. Germline-derived CDR1 and CDR2 are KGHSH and LQKENI. The DNA of the CDR3 is TGTGCCAGCTCACCACTAACCGGTTATGGCTACACCTTC. This gives the protein CASSPLTGYGYTF. The entire variable domain, with the rest obtained from reference TRBV18 and TRBJ1-2, is as follows: NAGVMQNPRHLVRRRGQEARLRCSPMKGHSHVYWYRQLPEEGLKFMVYLQKENIIDESGMPKERFSAEFPKEGPSILRIQQVVRGDSAAYFCASSPLTGYGYTFGSGTRLTVV.